What follows are 9 T cell receptor beta chains derived from one specimen sequenced in a study of blood T cell repertoires in COVID-19. The protocol was immunoSEQ multiplex PCR, while the TCRdb copy is restricted to in-frame clones and leaves out a portion. Among 130,000 to 150,000 clones listed, 70% to 90% were seen once. Specimen: peripheral blood. The receptors were gathered from a man between 60 and 75 years old with active or convalescent COVID-19.

The chain carries TRBV18 and TRBJ1-5; 9 bases match TRBD1. The CDR3 contains 16 residues. Germline V CDR1 and CDR2: KGHSH, LQKENI. Trimming at V came to 3 bases and at J to 3 bases, leaving 6 bases not matched to a gene. As DNA, the CDR3 is TGTGCCAGCTCACCCGTGGGACAGGGCCTCAATCAGCCCCAGCATTTT. Protein sequence: CASSPVGQGLNQPQHF.

The V and J genes are TRBV7-9 and TRBJ2-5; 8 bases are a match to TRBD2. CDR1 is SEHNR and CDR2 is FQNEAQ in the germline V gene (reference sequence). With V trimmed by 5 bases and J by 5 bases, 7 bases remained unmatched. CDR3 length: 14 residues. DNA of the CDR3: TGTGCCAGCAGCCCGCGGGGGGCCGGGGAGACCCAGTACTTC. It yields the protein CASSPRGAGETQYF.

This clone appeared a few times. This chain connects TRBV7-9 to TRBJ2-3, with 8 bases fitting TRBD1. The germline gives CDR1 SEHNR, CDR2 FQNEAQ (reference sequence). This CDR3 comprises 14 residues. The V segment lost 3 bases and the J segment 6 bases; nucleotides outside the gene matches: 5. The CDR3 coding sequence is TGTGCCAGCAGCTTCGGACAGGGATCGGATACGCAGTATTTT. Translated: CASSFGQGSDTQYF.

The rearrangement links TRBV3-1 (or the pseudogene TRBV3-2) to TRBJ2-7; 10 nucleotides agree with TRBD2. V lost 4 bases to trimming and J lost 6 bases; unmatched junction nucleotides: 6. Germline loops: CDR1 LGHDT, CDR2 YNNKEL (reference sequence). The CDR3 length is 14 residues. CDR3 region: CASSLVLAGVEQYF. As DNA, the CDR3 is TGTGCCAGCAGCCTAGTGCTAGCGGGAGTCGAGCAGTACTTC.

The V gene is TRBV6-5, the J gene TRBJ1-1; possible D gene TRBD1, 6 bases. Germline CDR1 MNHEY, CDR2 SVGAGI. Trimming stripped 0 bases from V and 4 bases from J, with 9 bases between. CDR3 length: 14 amino acids. As DNA, the CDR3 is TGTGCCAGCAGTTACTCAGCAGGGGTCACTGAAGCTTTCTTT. It is translated as CASSYSAGVTEAFF.

The genes are TRBV28 and TRBJ2-5; 14 bases match TRBD2. Germline V gene data show CDR1 as MDHEN and CDR2 as SYDVKM. The CDR3 has 17 residues. The junction had 10 bases not matched to a gene; V was cut back by 6 bases and J by 4 bases. The CDR3 region is CASSQGLAGVNRETQYF. CDR3 nucleotide sequence: TGTGCCAGCAGCCAGGGACTAGCGGGAGTAAACCGAGAGACCCAGTACTTC. Filled out from reference TRBV28 and TRBJ2-5, the complete variable domain reads DVKVTQSSRYLVKRTGEKVFLECVQDMDHENMFWYRQDPGLGLRLIYFSYDVKMKEKGDIPEGYSVSREKKERFSLILESASTNQTSMYLCASSQGLAGVNRETQYFGPGTRLLVL.

This chain joins TRBV6-5 and TRBJ1-3; no firm D call. Trimming took off 2 bases at V and 4 bases at J, with 12 bases between the two ends. The germline gives CDR1 MNHEY, CDR2 SVGAGI. This CDR3 has 15 residues. CDR3 DNA sequence: TGTGCCAGCAGTTACGCGGGGAGCCCGGGAAACACCATATATTTT. This encodes CASSYAGSPGNTIYF.

This chain links TRBV6-5 with TRBJ1-1; no firm D call. The germline CDR1 and CDR2 sequences are MNHEY and SVGAGI. V gave up 0 bases and J gave up 5 bases, with 7 bases separating them. This CDR3 is built from 13 residues. The CDR3 DNA is TGTGCCAGCAGTTACTCCGGAGGGACTGAAGCTTTCTTT. Its translation is CASSYSGGTEAFF.

This clone has just a few counts. J is TRBJ1-2 and V is TRBV11-2, with TRBD1 matching 10 bases. With 0 bases clipped from V and 2 bases from J, the junction kept 3 bases outside the gene matches. The CDR3 consists of 16 residues. From germline, CDR1 is SGHAT and CDR2 FQNNGV. CDR3 coding DNA: TGTGCCAGCAGCTTAGACGGGACAGGGGACAACTATGGCTACACCTTC. Translated, it gives CASSLDGTGDNYGYTF.